The 10 T cell receptor beta chains below all came from one sample that was sequenced in a study of T cells in Graves' hyperthyroidism and ophthalmopathy. RNA transcripts provided the source from which TCR beta CDR3 regions were amplified. Using the HTBI primer set, a first-round RT-PCR was run on the TCR CDR3. Using its own MiXCR run on the multiplex PCR reads, TCRdb lists one record per CDR3 protein. The table has roughly 740,000 distinct CDR3 sequences, less than 20% seen once. Sequencing used blood. All receptors come from a man between 18 and 29 years old with Graves' hyperthyroidism.

The chain recombines TRBV4-2 with TRBJ1-5; D not certain. V lost 1 base, J lost 0 bases, and 10 bases lay in between. CDR1 and CDR2 from the germline V gene are LGHNA and YNFKEQ. The CDR3 runs 16 residues. The CDR3 here is CASSQGQHNSNQPQHF. The CDR3 region has the DNA TGTGCCAGCAGCCAAGGCCAGCACAATAGCAATCAGCCCCAGCATTTT.

This clonotype was observed at least ten times. V and J are TRBV15 and TRBJ2-1, with D possibly matching TRBD1 (6 bases). CDR1 and CDR2 from the germline V gene are LNHNV and YYDKDF (reference sequence). This CDR3 is 17 amino acids long. Trimming removed 3 bases from V and 3 bases from J, with 18 bases in between. CDR3 loop: CATSSLRGAPYYNEQFF. The CDR3 DNA is TGTGCCACCAGCAGCCTCAGGGGTGCTCCCTACTACAATGAGCAGTTCTTC.

In its sample, this clonotype was seen many times. The chain joins TRBV28 to TRBJ2-7; D is undetermined. The V gene lost 8 bases and the J gene lost 0 bases, with 11 bases spanning the gap. In germline, CDR1 is MDHEN, CDR2 SYDVKM. This CDR3 has 13 residues. The CDR3 sequence is CASGPGSSYEQYF. The CDR3 DNA is TGTGCCAGCGGTCCAGGCAGCTCCTACGAGCAGTACTTC.

This clonotype was counted a few times. V and J are TRBV20-1 and TRBJ1-1; no definite D call. This CDR3 spans 13 amino acids. V was pared by 5 bases and J by 3 bases, with 13 bases between. Germline CDR1 is DFQATT and CDR2 is SNEGSKA (reference sequence). DNA for the CDR3: TGCAGTGCTCCAGCTATCGGGGACACTGAAGCTTTCTTT. This codes for CSAPAIGDTEAFF.

As concerns this clonotype: Relative to the germline gene, one junction end is altered; a read error may explain this. The genes are TRBV27 and TRBJ1-2; 7 nucleotides line up with TRBD1. The CDR3 runs 15 residues. Germline V gene data show CDR1 as MNHEY and CDR2 as SMNVEV (reference sequence). The DNA for the CDR3 is TGTGCCAGCAGTACCGGGACAGCCAAGAACTATGGCTACGCCTTC. Its protein product is CASSTGTAKNYGYAF.

This clonotype was seen at least ten times. CDR3 in amino acids: CASSLPEARNLYEQYF. The CDR3 nucleotides are TGTGCCAGCAGCCTCCCGGAGGCCAGAAATTTATACGAGCAGTACTTC. The chain has TRBV3-1 and TRBJ2-7, with a tentative D call TRBD2 (5 bases). This CDR3 spans 16 amino acids. V was cut by 4 bases and J by 4 bases, with 20 bases left in between. Germline loops: CDR1 LGHDT, CDR2 YNNKEL (reference sequence).

Many counts were recorded for this clonotype. The rearrangement links TRBV27 to TRBJ2-7; perhaps TRBD2 as D (5 bases). Trimming cost V 3 bases and J 3 bases, with 12 bases left between them. Germline CDR1 is MNHEY and CDR2 is SMNVEV (reference sequence). The CDR3 runs 14 residues. In DNA form, the CDR3 reads TGTGCCAGCAGTTTTCGGGATGGCGGCTACGAGCAGTACTTC. This gives the protein CASSFRDGGYEQYF.

To note about this clonotype: A read error may be the cause here, since a much bigger clone is one base away. V and J are TRBV28 and TRBJ2-7, with D maybe TRBD2 (5 bases). The CDR3 loop spans 17 amino acids. The V end lost 6 bases, the J end lost 2 bases, and 23 bases lay between the germline ends. Per the germline V gene, CDR1 is MDHEN and CDR2 is SYDVKM. For the CDR3, the DNA is TGTGCCAGCAGCCAAGATGGGCGGAGGATACACCCCTACGAGCAGTACTTC. Protein: CASSQDGRRIHPYEQYF.

This clonotype showed up many times. This chain links TRBV29-1 with TRBJ1-2; 8 bases line up with TRBD1. CDR1 and CDR2 from the germline V gene are SQVTM and ANQGSEA. J was trimmed by 5 bases and V by 3 bases; bases with no gene match: 2. This CDR3 has 12 residues. CDR3 DNA sequence: TGCAGCGTTGAGGGACAGGTGTATGGCTACACCTTC. Its protein is CSVEGQVYGYTF.

In this sample, this clonotype turned up a few times. The chain is built from TRBV7-3 and TRBJ2-2, with D possibly matching TRBD2 (6 bases). V lost 1 base to trimming and J lost 6 bases, with 9 bases between them. CDR1 and CDR2 from the germline V gene are SGHTA and FQGTGA. CDR3 size: 14 residues. This CDR3 is CASSLIPGAGELFF. CDR3 bases: TGTGCCAGCAGCTTAATACCGGGGGCCGGGGAGCTGTTTTTT.